This TCR beta chain was retrieved from a study of blood T cell repertoires in COVID-19. The germline V gene has CDR1 LGHNA and CDR2 YNFKEQ. V shed 4 bases, J shed 3 bases, and the junction held 4 bases outside the gene matches. The CDR3 has 15 amino acids. Participant ages covered about 18 to 90 years across about two dozen US areas. In assigning cohorts, the study relied on participant-reported clinical history. Individuals in the exposed group had encountered a COVID-19 case within 2 weeks preceding study entry. Clones were sequenced by immunoSEQ multiplex PCR, and TCRdb holds only the in-frame ones, with some missing. The profile covers 270,000 or so clones, with more than 75% appearing a single time and just over 6.5% taken by the ten largest.

The sequenced sample was PBMCs or T cells enriched from blood (not recorded which). The origin of this receptor is a woman in her forties or fifties who had been exposed to COVID-19. The chain is built from TRBV4-2 and TRBJ2-1; 9 positions agree with TRBD2. The chain's CDR3 is CASSRGLASYNEQFF. The CDR3 nucleotides are TGTGCCAGCAGCCGCGGACTAGCGAGCTACAATGAGCAGTTCTTC.